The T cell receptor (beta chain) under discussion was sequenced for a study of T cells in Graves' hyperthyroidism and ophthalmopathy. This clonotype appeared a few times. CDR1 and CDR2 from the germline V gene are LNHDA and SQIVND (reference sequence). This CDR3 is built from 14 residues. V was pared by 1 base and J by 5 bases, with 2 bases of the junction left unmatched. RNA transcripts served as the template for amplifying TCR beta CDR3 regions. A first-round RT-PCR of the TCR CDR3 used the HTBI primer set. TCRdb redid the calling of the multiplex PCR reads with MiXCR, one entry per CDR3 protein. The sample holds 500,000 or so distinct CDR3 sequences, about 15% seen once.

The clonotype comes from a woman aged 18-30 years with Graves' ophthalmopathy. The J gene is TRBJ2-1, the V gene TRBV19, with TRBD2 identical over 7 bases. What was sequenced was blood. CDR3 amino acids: CASSIAGGDNEQFF. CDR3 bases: TGTGCCAGTAGTATAGCGGGAGGAGACAATGAGCAGTTCTTC.